These 8 T cell receptor beta chains came from one sample sequenced in a study of blood T cells in healthy people across ages. PCR was performed a second time for about 7 to 11 cycles using a sample-barcoded 5' primer and a J-beta primer mix. TCRdb processed the 5' RACE reads anew with MiXCR; each CDR3 protein has one entry. The top ten hold roughly 18% of the sample, which has 650,000 to 800,000 distinct CDR3 sequences, under 55% seen once. The source material was blood. These receptors came from a man aged 60 to 69 in good health.

This clonotype was seen more than once but under ten times. CDR3 sequence: CSARIGRDQPQHF. In nucleotides, the CDR3 is TGCAGTGCTAGAATAGGCAGGGATCAGCCCCAGCATTTT. The V gene is TRBV20-1, the J gene TRBJ1-5; the D gene is possibly TRBD1 (5 bases). Trimming removed 2 bases from V and 5 bases from J, with 10 bases in between. This CDR3 comprises 13 residues. Germline CDR1 DFQATT, CDR2 SNEGSKA (reference sequence).

This rearrangement joins TRBV27 to TRBJ2-7; D is uncertain. The V gene lost 10 bases and the J gene lost 3 bases, with 13 bases spanning the gap. This CDR3 region has 12 residues. The germline CDR1 and CDR2 sequences are MNHEY and SMNVEV (reference sequence). This CDR3 reads CATGPDGYEQYF. The DNA for the CDR3 is TGTGCCACCGGGCCAGACGGCTACGAGCAGTACTTC.

This clonotype was recorded at least ten times. The V call is TRBV15, the J call TRBJ2-1, with D tentatively TRBD1 (5 bases). The CDR3 is made up of 16 amino acids. Trimming removed 0 bases from V and 4 bases from J, with 13 bases in between. Germline V lookup: CDR1 LNHNV, CDR2 YYDKDF (reference sequence). DNA for the CDR3: TGTGCCACCAGCAGAGATCGTGCAGGGCTTTACAATGAGCAGTTCTTC. Protein: CATSRDRAGLYNEQFF.

The rearrangement links TRBV20-1 to TRBJ2-1; possible D gene TRBD2, 6 bases. The CDR3 contains 12 residues. Germline CDR1 and CDR2: DFQATT and SNEGSKA (reference sequence). V lost 6 bases and J lost 12, with 18 bases in between. The CDR3 coding sequence is TGCAGTGCGGGGGACTCCCCATTCGCGCAGTTCTTC. This encodes CSAGDSPFAQFF.

This clonotype has a handful of counts. V and J are TRBV20-1 and TRBJ2-3; D call uncertain. CDR1 and CDR2 (germline): DFQATT, SNEGSKA (reference sequence). The V end was cut by 1 base, the J end by 0 bases, with 5 bases between. The CDR3 loop spans 13 amino acids. The CDR3 nucleotides read TGCAGTGCTAGAGCCATTAGCACAGATACGCAGTATTTT. Residues: CSARAISTDTQYF.

The chain links TRBV7-2 to TRBJ2-5, with 7 nucleotides matching TRBD2. The CDR3 sequence is 13 residues long. The germline gives CDR1 SGHTA, CDR2 FQGNSA. With V trimmed by 5 bases and J by 3 bases, 3 bases remained unmatched. CDR3: CASSGGLEETQYF. CDR3 nucleotide sequence: TGTGCCAGCAGCGGAGGACTAGAAGAGACCCAGTACTTC.

This clonotype was observed a few times. This chain links TRBV4-1 with TRBJ2-2; D possibly corresponds to TRBD2 (5 bases). CDR3 length: 16 amino acids. V shed 7 bases and J shed 0 bases, with 15 bases lying between them. The germline V gene has CDR1 MGHRA and CDR2 YSYEKL. In DNA form, the CDR3 reads TGCGCCAGCACCCGAGGGCCGGGCGCGAACACCGGGGAGCTGTTTTTT. Its protein is CASTRGPGANTGELFF.

In this sample, this clonotype turned up a few times. The chain carries TRBV28 and TRBJ1-5; D is unclear. The germline V and J ends were trimmed by 6 bases and 5 bases, with 14 bases remaining between them. The germline CDR1 and CDR2 sequences are MDHEN and SYDVKM. This CDR3 has 14 residues. DNA of the CDR3: TGTGCCAGCAGCCCCATCTCCCCCTATCAGCCCCAGCATTTT. It encodes CASSPISPYQPQHF.